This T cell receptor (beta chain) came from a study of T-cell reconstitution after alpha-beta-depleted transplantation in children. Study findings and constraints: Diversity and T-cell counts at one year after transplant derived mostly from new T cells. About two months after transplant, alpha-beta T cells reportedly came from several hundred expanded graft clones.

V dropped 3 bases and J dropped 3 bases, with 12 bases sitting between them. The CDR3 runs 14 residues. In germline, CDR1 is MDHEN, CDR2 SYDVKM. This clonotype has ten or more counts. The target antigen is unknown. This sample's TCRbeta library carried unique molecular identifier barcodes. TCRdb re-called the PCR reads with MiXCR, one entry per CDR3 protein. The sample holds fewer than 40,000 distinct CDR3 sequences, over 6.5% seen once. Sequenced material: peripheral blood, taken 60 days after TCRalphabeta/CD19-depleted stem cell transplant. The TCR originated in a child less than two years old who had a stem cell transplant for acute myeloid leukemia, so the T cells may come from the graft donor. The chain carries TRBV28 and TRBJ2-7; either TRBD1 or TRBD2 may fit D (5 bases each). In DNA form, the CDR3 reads TGTGCCAGCAGTTTCGGGGCTTCAGGCTACGAGCAGTACTTC. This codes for CASSFGASGYEQYF. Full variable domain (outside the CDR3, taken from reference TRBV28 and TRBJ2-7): DVKVTQSSRYLVKRTGEKVFLECVQDMDHENMFWYRQDPGLGLRLIYFSYDVKMKEKGDIPEGYSVSREKKERFSLILESASTNQTSMYLCASSFGASGYEQYFGPGTRLTVT.